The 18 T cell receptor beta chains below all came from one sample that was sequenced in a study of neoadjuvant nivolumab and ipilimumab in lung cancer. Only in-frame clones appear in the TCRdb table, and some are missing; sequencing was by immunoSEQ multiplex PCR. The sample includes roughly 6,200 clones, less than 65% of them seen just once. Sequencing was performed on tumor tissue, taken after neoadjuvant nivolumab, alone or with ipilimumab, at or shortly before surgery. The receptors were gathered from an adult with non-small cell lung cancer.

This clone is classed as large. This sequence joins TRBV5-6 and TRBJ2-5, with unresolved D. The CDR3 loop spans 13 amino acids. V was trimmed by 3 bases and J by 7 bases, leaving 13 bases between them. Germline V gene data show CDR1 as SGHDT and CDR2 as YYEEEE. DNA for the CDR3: TGTGCCAGCAGCTCGGACCTAGGCGGGACCCAGTACTTC. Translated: CASSSDLGGTQYF.

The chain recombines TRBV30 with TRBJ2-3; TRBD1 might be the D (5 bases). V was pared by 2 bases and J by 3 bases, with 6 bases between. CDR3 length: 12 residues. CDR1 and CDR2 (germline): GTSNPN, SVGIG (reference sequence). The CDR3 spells CAWSWTTDTQYF. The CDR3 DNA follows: TGTGCCTGGAGTTGGACAACAGATACGCAGTATTTT.

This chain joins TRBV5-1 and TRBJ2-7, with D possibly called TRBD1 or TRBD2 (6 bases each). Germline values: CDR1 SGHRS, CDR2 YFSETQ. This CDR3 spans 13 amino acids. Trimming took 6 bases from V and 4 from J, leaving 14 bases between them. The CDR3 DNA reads TGCGCCAGCAAGAGGGGGGACCGGTACGAGCAGTACTTC. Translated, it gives CASKRGDRYEQYF.

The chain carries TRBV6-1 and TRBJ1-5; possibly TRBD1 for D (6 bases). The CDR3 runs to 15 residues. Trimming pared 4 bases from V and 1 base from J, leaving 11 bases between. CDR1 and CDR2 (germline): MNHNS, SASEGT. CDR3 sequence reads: CASSGGARSNQPQHF. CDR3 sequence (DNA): TGTGCCAGCAGTGGGGGGGCTCGGAGCAATCAGCCCCAGCATTTT.

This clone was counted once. The CDR3 nucleotides read TGTGCCAGCAGCTTAGAAGTCGGGCAGCCCCAGCATTTT. This codes for CASSLEVGQPQHF. This chain uses TRBV7-6 with TRBJ1-5; D call uncertain. Germline V gives CDR1 SGHVS, CDR2 FNYEAQ. The CDR3 has 13 residues. V was clipped by 1 base and J by 7 bases, with 8 bases between them.

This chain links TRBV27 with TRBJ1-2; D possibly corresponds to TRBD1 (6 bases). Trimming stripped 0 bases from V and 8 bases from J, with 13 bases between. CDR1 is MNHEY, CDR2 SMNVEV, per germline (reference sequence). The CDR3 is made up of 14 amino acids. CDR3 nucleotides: TGTGCCAGCAGTTTATCCACAGGGATGGGCGGCTACACCTTC. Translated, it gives CASSLSTGMGGYTF.

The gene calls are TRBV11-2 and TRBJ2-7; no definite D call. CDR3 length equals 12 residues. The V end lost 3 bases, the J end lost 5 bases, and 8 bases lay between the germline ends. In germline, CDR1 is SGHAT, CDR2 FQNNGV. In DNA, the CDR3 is TGTGCCAGCAGCTTTTACTATAACGAGCAGTACTTC. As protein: CASSFYYNEQYF.

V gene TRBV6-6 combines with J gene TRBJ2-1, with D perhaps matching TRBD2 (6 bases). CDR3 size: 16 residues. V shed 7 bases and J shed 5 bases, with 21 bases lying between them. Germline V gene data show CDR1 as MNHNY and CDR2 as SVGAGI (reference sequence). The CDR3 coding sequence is TGTGCCAGCAACCTACCCGGGACTGGCATTGACAATGAGCAGTTCTTC. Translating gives CASNLPGTGIDNEQFF.

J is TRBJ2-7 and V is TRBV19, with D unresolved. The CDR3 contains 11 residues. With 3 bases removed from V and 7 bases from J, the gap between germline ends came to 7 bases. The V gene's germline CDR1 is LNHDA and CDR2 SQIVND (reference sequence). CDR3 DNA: TGTGCCAGTAGTATCGGCGGAGAGCAGTACTTC. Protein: CASSIGGEQYF.

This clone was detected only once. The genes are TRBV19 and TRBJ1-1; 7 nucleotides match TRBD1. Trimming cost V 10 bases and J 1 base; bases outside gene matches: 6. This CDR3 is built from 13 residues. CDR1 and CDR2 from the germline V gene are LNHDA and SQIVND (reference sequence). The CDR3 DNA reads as TGTGCCACCGAGAGGACAGGGAACACTGAAGCTTTCTTT. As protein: CATERTGNTEAFF.

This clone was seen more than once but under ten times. The CDR3 region is CASSFQFEAFYYGYTF. The CDR3 region has the DNA TGTGCCAGCAGCTTCCAGTTTGAGGCATTCTACTATGGCTACACCTTC. The V and J genes are TRBV7-9 and TRBJ1-2; D is unresolved. Trimming left V 3 bases short and J 3 bases short, with 17 bases between. The CDR3 contains 16 residues. Germline V CDR1 and CDR2: SEHNR, FQNEAQ (reference sequence).

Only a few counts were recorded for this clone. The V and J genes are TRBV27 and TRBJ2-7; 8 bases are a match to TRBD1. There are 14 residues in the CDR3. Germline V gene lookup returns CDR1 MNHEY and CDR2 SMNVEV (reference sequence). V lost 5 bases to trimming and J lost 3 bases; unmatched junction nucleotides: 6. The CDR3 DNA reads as TGTGCCAGCAGTCTACAGGGGGGAAACTACGAGCAGTACTTC. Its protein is CASSLQGGNYEQYF.

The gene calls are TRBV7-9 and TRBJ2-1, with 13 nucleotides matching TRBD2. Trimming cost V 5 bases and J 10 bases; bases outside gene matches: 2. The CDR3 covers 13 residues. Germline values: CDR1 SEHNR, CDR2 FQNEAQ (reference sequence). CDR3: CASSQGLAGEQFF. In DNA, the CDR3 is TGTGCCAGCAGCCAGGGACTAGCGGGGGAGCAGTTCTTC.

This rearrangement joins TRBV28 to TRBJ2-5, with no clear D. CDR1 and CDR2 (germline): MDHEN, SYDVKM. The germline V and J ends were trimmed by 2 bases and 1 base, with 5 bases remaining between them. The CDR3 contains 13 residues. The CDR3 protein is CASSLGVQETQYF. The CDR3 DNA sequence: TGTGCCAGCAGTTTAGGGGTCCAAGAGACCCAGTACTTC.

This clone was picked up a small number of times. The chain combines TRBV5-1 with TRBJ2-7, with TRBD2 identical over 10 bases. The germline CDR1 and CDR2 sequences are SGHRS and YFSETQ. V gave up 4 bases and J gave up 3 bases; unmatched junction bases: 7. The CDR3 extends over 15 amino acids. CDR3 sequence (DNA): TGCGCCAGCAGCCCTCTAGCGGGGGCTATCTACGAGCAGTACTTC. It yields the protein CASSPLAGAIYEQYF.

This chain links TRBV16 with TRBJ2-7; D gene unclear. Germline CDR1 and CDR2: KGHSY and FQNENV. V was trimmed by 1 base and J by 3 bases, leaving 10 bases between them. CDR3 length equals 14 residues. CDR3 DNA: TGTGCCAGCAGCCAATGGCCGGTCCACTACGAGCAGTACTTC. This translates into CASSQWPVHYEQYF.

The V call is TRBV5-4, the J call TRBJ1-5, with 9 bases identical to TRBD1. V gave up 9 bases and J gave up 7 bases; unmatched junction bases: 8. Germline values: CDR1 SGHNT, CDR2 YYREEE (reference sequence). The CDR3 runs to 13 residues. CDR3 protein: CATQQGAGQPQHF. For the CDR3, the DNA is TGTGCCACCCAACAGGGGGCTGGGCAGCCCCAGCATTTT.

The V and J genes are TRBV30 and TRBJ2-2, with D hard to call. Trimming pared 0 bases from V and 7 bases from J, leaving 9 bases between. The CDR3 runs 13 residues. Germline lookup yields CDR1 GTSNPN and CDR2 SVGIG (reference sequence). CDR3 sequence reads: CAWSVRPFGELFF. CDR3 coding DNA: TGTGCCTGGAGTGTACGCCCCTTCGGGGAGCTGTTTTTT.